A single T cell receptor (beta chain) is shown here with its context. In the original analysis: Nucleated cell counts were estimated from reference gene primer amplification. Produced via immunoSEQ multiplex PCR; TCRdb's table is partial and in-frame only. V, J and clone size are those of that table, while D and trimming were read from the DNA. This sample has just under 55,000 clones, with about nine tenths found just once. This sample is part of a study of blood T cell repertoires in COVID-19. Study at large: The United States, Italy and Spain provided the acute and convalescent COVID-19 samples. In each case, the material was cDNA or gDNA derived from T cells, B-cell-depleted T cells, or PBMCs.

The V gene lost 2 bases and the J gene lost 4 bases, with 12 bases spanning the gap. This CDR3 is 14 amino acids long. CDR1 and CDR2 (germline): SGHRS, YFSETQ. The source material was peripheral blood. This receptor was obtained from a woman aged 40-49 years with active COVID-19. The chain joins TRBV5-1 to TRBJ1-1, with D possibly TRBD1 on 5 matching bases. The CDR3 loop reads CASSLGQGSTEAFF. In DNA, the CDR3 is TGCGCCAGCAGCTTAGGGCAGGGATCCACTGAAGCTTTCTTT.